The rows below give T cell receptor beta chains drawn from one sample of a study of blood T cell repertoires in COVID-19. Produced via immunoSEQ multiplex PCR; TCRdb's table is partial and in-frame only. The sample includes over 100,000 clones, around three quarters seen only once; the top ten take around 3.9%. Sequenced material: peripheral blood. Receptors originate from a woman of 80 years or more with acute or convalescent COVID-19. Both conserved end residues are part of each CDR3. The D gene is left open where the match is weak. Part of the rows lack a size; the others show once, few, many or a class for expanded clones.

V gene	D gene	J gene	clone size	CDR3 protein	CDR3 DNA
TRBV5-1	TRBD1	TRBJ1-2	-	CASSFAPQGVGQGVSYGYTF	TGCGCCAGCAGCTTCGCCCCTCAGGGAGTGGGACAGGGGGTTAGCTATGGCTACACCTTC
TRBV18	-	TRBJ1-5	-	CASSPLAGEQPQHF	TGTGCCAGCTCACCCCTCGCGGGAGAACAGCCCCAGCATTTT
TRBV6-5	-	TRBJ1-2	-	CASRPPLTQGGYTF	TGTGCCAGCAGGCCCCCCTTGACACAAGGCGGCTACACCTTC
TRBV11-2	TRBD2	TRBJ2-5	-	CASSPGLGLRETQYF	TGTGCCAGCAGCCCCGGACTAGGATTACGAGAGACCCAGTACTTC
TRBV10-2	-	TRBJ1-4	few	CASSEEAGGWEKLFF	TGCGCCAGCAGTGAGGAGGCTGGCGGATGGGAAAAACTGTTTTTT
TRBV7-2	TRBD2	TRBJ2-1	-	CASSPREAPYNEQFF	TGTGCCAGCAGCCCTCGGGAGGCTCCCTACAATGAGCAGTTCTTC
TRBV5-1	TRBD2	TRBJ2-1	-	CASSFGLAGVGEQFF	TGCGCCAGCAGCTTCGGACTAGCGGGAGTGGGTGAGCAGTTCTTC
TRBV24-1	TRBD2	TRBJ2-3	-	CATSEAGGGKDTQYF	TGTGCCACCAGTGAGGCGGGGGGCGGGAAAGATACGCAGTATTTT
TRBV19	-	TRBJ1-4	-	CASSSRQAFGEKLFF	TGTGCCAGTAGTTCCCGACAGGCTTTTGGTGAAAAACTGTTTTTT
TRBV6-5	TRBD2	TRBJ2-7	-	CASSTGTRIDEQYF	TGTGCCAGCAGCACCGGGACTAGAATCGACGAGCAGTACTTC
TRBV29-1	-	TRBJ1-1	few	CSVEDWGGTNTEAFF	TGCAGCGTTGAAGACTGGGGGGGGACCAACACTGAAGCTTTCTTT
TRBV19	-	TRBJ2-7	-	CASSGPGSYEQYF	TGTGCCAGTAGTGGGCCTGGTTCCTACGAGCAGTACTTC
TRBV6-4	TRBD1	TRBJ1-1	-	CASKSDREGTEAFF	TGTGCCAGCAAATCGGACAGGGAGGGCACTGAAGCTTTCTTT
TRBV6-5	-	TRBJ2-3	-	CASRNGFRGTDTQYF	TGTGCCAGCAGAAATGGGTTCAGGGGCACAGATACGCAGTATTTT
TRBV10-1	TRBD1	TRBJ1-5	-	CASSSRDRSNQPQHF	TGCGCCAGCAGTTCCCGGGACAGGAGCAATCAGCCCCAGCATTTT
TRBV19	TRBD1	TRBJ1-2	-	CASSIGGQAIASGYTF	TGTGCCAGTAGTATCGGGGGACAGGCGATAGCAAGTGGCTACACCTTC
TRBV5-1	-	TRBJ2-7	-	CASSQETAPYEQYF	TGCGCCAGCAGCCAGGAGACAGCCCCCTACGAGCAGTACTTC
TRBV2	-	TRBJ1-5	-	CASSTGTNQPQHF	TGTGCCAGCAGTACAGGTACGAATCAGCCCCAGCATTTT
TRBV6-1	-	TRBJ2-3	once	CASSEGLAGGTDTQYF	TGTGCCAGCAGTGAAGGGTTAGCAGGGGGCACAGATACGCAGTATTTT
TRBV4-2	TRBD1	TRBJ1-6	once	CASSQDPGTGRNSPLHF	TGTGCCAGCAGCCAAGACCCCGGGACAGGGAGGAATTCACCCCTCCACTTT
TRBV5-1	TRBD1	TRBJ2-1	-	CASSLFQGANNEQFF	TGCGCCAGCAGCTTGTTCCAGGGGGCGAACAATGAGCAGTTCTTC
TRBV10-2	-	TRBJ2-7	few	CASGGPAGSSYEQYF	TGCGCCAGCGGAGGTCCAGCGGGTAGCTCCTACGAGCAGTACTTC
TRBV2	-	TRBJ2-3	-	CASRDLDTQYF	TGTGCCAGCCGAGACTTGGATACGCAGTATTTT
TRBV4-3	TRBD1	TRBJ1-2	-	CASSLQTGAGHGYTF	TGCGCCAGCAGCCTCCAGACAGGGGCTGGCCATGGCTACACCTTC
TRBV12-2	-	TRBJ2-5	-	CASRLTSGGSKKTQYF	TGTGCAAGTCGCTTAACCAGCGGGGGTAGCAAGAAGACCCAGTACTTC
TRBV6-2/TRBV6-3	TRBD1	TRBJ2-5	-	CASSDTGGEQETQYF	TGTGCCAGCAGTGACACAGGGGGCGAGCAAGAGACCCAGTACTTC
TRBV7-9	-	TRBJ2-2	-	CASMAAAVGTGELFF	TGTGCCAGCATGGCGGCGGCGGTCGGGACCGGGGAGCTGTTTTTT
TRBV18	-	TRBJ1-1	-	CASSQQSKNTEAFF	TGTGCCAGCTCTCAACAGAGTAAGAACACTGAAGCTTTCTTT
TRBV5-1	TRBD1	TRBJ1-1	-	CASSGVGGQGGFMNTEAFF	TGCGCCAGCAGCGGGGTTGGGGGACAGGGTGGTTTTATGAACACTGAAGCTTTCTTT
TRBV12-3/TRBV12-4	-	TRBJ1-2	-	CASSLISGYTF	TGTGCCAGCAGTTTGATCAGTGGCTACACCTTC
TRBV5-1	-	TRBJ1-6	-	CASSPRGTYNSPLHF	TGCGCCAGCAGCCCCCGCGGCACCTATAATTCACCCCTCCACTTT